Below, 21 T cell receptor beta chains from the same sample are listed, as sequenced in a study of PD-1 blockade in mismatch repair-deficient tumors. Sequenced by immunoSEQ multiplex PCR; TCRdb stores in-frame clones only, minus some. The sample records roughly 80,000 clones, about 84% being singletons. The sequencing used peripheral blood, collected 12 weeks after starting pembrolizumab. These receptors all come from an adult with mismatch repair-deficient cancer.

The V and J genes are TRBV11-2 and TRBJ2-1, with 9 bases identical to TRBD2. CDR1 SGHAT and CDR2 FQNNGV come from the germline V gene. The trim removed 5 bases at V and 1 base at J, leaving 9 bases unmatched. This CDR3 has 17 amino acids. The CDR3 loop reads CASSPGGLAVSYNEQFF. The CDR3 nucleotides read TGTGCCAGCAGCCCTGGGGGACTAGCCGTATCCTACAATGAGCAGTTCTTC.

The J gene is TRBJ1-1, the V gene TRBV30; 9 bases align to TRBD1. The V gene's germline CDR1 is GTSNPN and CDR2 SVGIG (reference sequence). Trimming at V came to 3 bases and at J to 5 bases, leaving 1 base not matched to a gene. The CDR3 contains 12 residues. The CDR3 loop reads CAWSGQGTEAFF. The CDR3 DNA reads TGTGCCTGGAGCGGACAGGGGACTGAAGCTTTCTTT.

The chain couples TRBV6-1 to TRBJ2-7, with 11 positions matching TRBD2. Germline CDR1 reads MNHNS; CDR2 reads SASEGT. The CDR3 contains 18 residues. The V gene end was trimmed by 1 base and the J gene end by 3 bases; junction bases not matched to a gene: 11. This chain's CDR3 is CASSEEIAGGPRVYEQYF. The CDR3, as DNA: TGTGCCAGCAGTGAAGAGATAGCGGGAGGGCCGAGAGTCTACGAGCAGTACTTC.

V and J are TRBV6-1 and TRBJ1-1, with TRBD1 matching over 8 bases. Looked up from germline, CDR1 is MNHNS and CDR2 is SASEGT. This CDR3 contains 13 residues. The junction had 5 bases not matched to a gene; V was cut back by 6 bases and J by 5 bases. Here the CDR3 reads CASRATGATEAFF. The CDR3 coding sequence is TGTGCCAGCAGGGCGACAGGGGCTACTGAAGCTTTCTTT.

The J gene is TRBJ2-1, the V gene TRBV11-2, with 9 bases that match TRBD2. With V trimmed by 5 bases and J by 6 bases, 5 bases remained unmatched. This CDR3 has 14 amino acids. The germline V gene encodes CDR1 SGHAT and CDR2 FQNNGV. CDR3 protein: CASSPGTSSNEQFF. The CDR3 nucleotides read TGTGCCAGCAGCCCAGGGACTAGCAGCAATGAGCAGTTCTTC.

The gene calls are TRBV6-6 and TRBJ1-1; unclear D gene. V lost 3 bases, J lost 8 bases, and 13 bases lay in between. From germline, CDR1 is MNHNY and CDR2 SVGAGI (reference sequence). The CDR3 loop spans 13 amino acids. The CDR3 nucleotides are TGTGCCAGCAGTTATCGGGGAGGGCTGGAAGCTTTCTTT. This sequence encodes CASSYRGGLEAFF.

V gene TRBV6-1 combines with J gene TRBJ2-1, with 11 positions matching TRBD2. Looked up from germline, CDR1 is MNHNS and CDR2 is SASEGT. The CDR3 totals 14 residues. V shed 8 bases and J 4 bases; nucleotides not matched to a gene: 4. The CDR3 region has the DNA TGTGCCAGCCGACTAGCGGGACGATACAATGAGCAGTTCTTC. It is translated as CASRLAGRYNEQFF.

J is TRBJ2-2 and V is TRBV5-1, with TRBD2 identical over 7 bases. The germline gives CDR1 SGHRS, CDR2 YFSETQ. The CDR3 extends over 15 amino acids. Trimming took 3 bases from V and 2 from J; bases not matched to a gene: 4. CDR3: CASSSGTINTGELFF. CDR3 sequence (DNA): TGCGCCAGCAGCTCCGGGACTATCAACACCGGGGAGCTGTTTTTT.

This clone was seen more than once but under ten times. V gene TRBV11-3 combines with J gene TRBJ2-3; 7 bases are a match to TRBD2. J was trimmed by 6 bases and V by 7 bases; bases with no gene match: 16. The CDR3 contains 16 residues. The germline gives CDR1 SGHNT, CDR2 YENEEA. CDR3 sequence: CASTRRLAVGVDTQYF. CDR3 nucleotide sequence: TGTGCCAGCACCAGAAGGCTAGCGGTCGGGGTGGATACGCAGTATTTT.

V is TRBV12-5 and J is TRBJ2-1; 10 nucleotides line up with TRBD2. Per germline, CDR1 LGHNT and CDR2 FRNRAP. Trimming cost V 4 bases and J 3 bases; bases outside gene matches: 12. The CDR3 is 18 residues long. For the CDR3, the DNA is TGTGCTAGTGGTTCCCCGGGGGCTAGCGGGAGTATCTACAATGAGCAGTTCTTC. It encodes CASGSPGASGSIYNEQFF.

This chain links TRBV15 with TRBJ1-1, with D possibly matching TRBD1 (5 bases). CDR1 and CDR2 from the germline V gene are LNHNV and YYDKDF (reference sequence). V was clipped by 0 bases and J by 5 bases, with 13 bases between them. This CDR3 contains 15 residues. This CDR3 reads CATSRDEGVRTEAFF. CDR3 DNA: TGTGCCACCAGCAGAGATGAAGGGGTGAGGACTGAAGCTTTCTTT.

The chain recombines TRBV5-6 with TRBJ2-7; D not certain. V was trimmed by 3 bases and J by 4 bases, leaving 8 bases between them. Germline V CDR1 and CDR2: SGHDT, YYEEEE. The CDR3 contains 12 residues. DNA of the CDR3: TGTGCCAGCAGCTCGCAGGAGTACGAGCAGTACTTC. This sequence encodes CASSSQEYEQYF.

This clone was counted only a few times. This chain connects TRBV6-5 to TRBJ2-7, with TRBD1 identical over 9 bases. With V trimmed by 5 bases and J by 3 bases, 8 bases remained unmatched. CDR1 is MNHEY and CDR2 is SVGAGI in the germline V gene. The CDR3 runs 15 residues. The CDR3 bases are TGTGCCAGCAGTACCTCCGGGACAGGGAACTACGAGCAGTACTTC. Translation gives CASSTSGTGNYEQYF.

J is TRBJ1-2 and V is TRBV7-2; no definite D call. Germline CDR1 and CDR2: SGHTA and FQGNSA. The germline V and J ends were trimmed by 1 base and 1 base, with 7 bases remaining between them. This CDR3 comprises 14 residues. DNA of the CDR3: TGTGCCAGCAGCTTAGGAAGGAATAACTATGGCTACACCTTC. It yields the protein CASSLGRNNYGYTF.

The CDR3 coding sequence is TGCGCCAGCAGCTTGTATGTGGCGATTAGCACAGATACGCAGTATTTT. Protein: CASSLYVAISTDTQYF. V gene TRBV5-1 combines with J gene TRBJ2-3; D is undetermined. V lost 1 base to trimming and J lost 0 bases, with 12 bases between them. Germline CDR1 and CDR2: SGHRS and YFSETQ. The CDR3 loop spans 16 amino acids.

This rearrangement joins TRBV7-2 to TRBJ2-1; TRBD2 matches at 15 bases. This CDR3 is built from 17 residues. With V trimmed by 5 bases and J by 7 bases, 9 bases remained unmatched. Germline CDR1 and CDR2: SGHTA and FQGNSA. In DNA, the CDR3 is TGTGCCAGCAGCATCGCCCACGGGACTAGCGGGAGGAATGAGCAGTTCTTC. It specifies CASSIAHGTSGRNEQFF. The whole variable domain, remainder taken from reference TRBV7-2 and TRBJ2-1, is GAGVSQSPSNKVTEKGKDVELRCDPISGHTALYWYRQSLGQGLEFLIYFQGNSAPDKSGLPSDRFSAERTGGSVSTLTIQRTQQEDSAVYLCASSIAHGTSGRNEQFFGPGTRLTVL.

This clone has a handful of counts. This sequence joins TRBV27 and TRBJ1-2; D gene uncertain. The germline V and J ends were trimmed by 8 bases and 3 bases, with 13 bases remaining between them. The CDR3 sequence is 13 residues long. Germline CDR1 MNHEY, CDR2 SMNVEV (reference sequence). The CDR3: CASGIGGDYGYTF. The CDR3 DNA reads TGTGCCAGCGGCATTGGTGGGGACTATGGCTACACCTTC.

V and J are TRBV30 and TRBJ1-3; tentative D call: TRBD1 (5 bases). Trimming took 8 bases from V and 3 from J, leaving 20 bases between them. Germline V lookup: CDR1 GTSNPN, CDR2 SVGIG (reference sequence). This CDR3 has 15 residues. CDR3 nucleotides: TGTGCCCTAACGAGGGTCTCAGGGTTTGGAAACACCATATATTTT. Residues: CALTRVSGFGNTIYF. The variable domain in full, completed from reference TRBV30 and TRBJ1-3, reads SQTIHQWPATLVQPVGSPLSLECTVEGTSNPNLYWYRQAAGRGLQLLFYSVGIGQISSEVPQNLSASRPQDRQFILSSKKLLLSDSGFYLCALTRVSGFGNTIYFGEGSWLTVV.

The genes are TRBV5-4 and TRBJ1-2; D gene unclear. V dropped 0 bases and J dropped 4 bases, with 7 bases sitting between them. Germline V gives CDR1 SGHNT, CDR2 YYREEE (reference sequence). This CDR3 spans 13 amino acids. CDR3 protein: CASSLGRIYGYTF. The CDR3 region has the DNA TGTGCCAGCAGCTTGGGCAGGATCTATGGCTACACCTTC.

This chain uses TRBV7-9 with TRBJ2-4, with D tentatively TRBD2 (5 bases). From germline, CDR1 is SEHNR and CDR2 FQNEAQ (reference sequence). This CDR3 contains 14 residues. V lost 2 bases and J 3 bases, leaving 8 bases between the germline ends. The CDR3 here is CASSLSEGKNIQYF. The CDR3 DNA is TGTGCCAGCAGCTTAAGCGAGGGCAAAAACATTCAGTACTTC.

The V gene is TRBV10-2, the J gene TRBJ1-1; D might be TRBD1 (6 bases). The CDR3 has 14 residues. V was cut by 6 bases and J by 4 bases, with 15 bases left in between. Germline V gives CDR1 WSHSY, CDR2 SAAADI. The CDR3 is CASSGGGMVTEAFF. CDR3 sequence (DNA): TGCGCCAGCAGCGGAGGGGGAATGGTCACTGAAGCTTTCTTT.